Listed below are T cell receptor beta chains from one sample, sequenced in a study of blood T cell repertoires in COVID-19. The protocol was immunoSEQ multiplex PCR, while the TCRdb copy is restricted to in-frame clones and leaves out a portion. In the table there are 500,000 to 600,000 clones, 85% to 90% of which are singletons. Sequences were obtained from peripheral blood. The origin of the receptors is a woman aged 45-65 years with COVID-19, enrolled during active disease. The CDR3 runs from the conserved cysteine through the conserved F or W. Fields, in order: V gene, CDR3 length, D gene, clone size, J gene, CDR3 protein, CDR3 DNA. D genes are given only for firm matches. The size of a clone is reported for some rows only, either as once, few or many, or as a class for expanded clones.

TRBV28	15	TRBD1	.	TRBJ1-3	CASSSAEGQGNTIYF	TGTGCCAGCAGTTCAGCCGAGGGACAGGGAAACACCATATATTTT
TRBV30	15	.	.	TRBJ2-5	CAWSVPWTVQETQYF	TGTGCCTGGAGTGTACCTTGGACAGTCCAAGAGACCCAGTACTTC
TRBV12-3/TRBV12-4	13	.	.	TRBJ2-1	CASSPYIYNEQFF	TGTGCCAGCAGCCCTTACATCTACAATGAGCAGTTCTTC
TRBV7-2	13	.	once	TRBJ1-6	CASSLQEESPLHF	TGTGCCAGCAGCTTACAAGAGGAATCACCCCTCCACTTT
TRBV2	13	.	.	TRBJ2-3	CASSEVGGETQYF	TGTGCCAGCAGTGAAGTGGGGGGAGAGACGCAGTATTTT
TRBV7-9	17	TRBD1	.	TRBJ2-1	CASSLSGQGTRDNEQFF	TGTGCCAGCAGCTTATCCGGACAGGGAACTCGGGACAATGAGCAGTTCTTC
TRBV7-9	17	TRBD2	.	TRBJ2-3	CASSFTTPSGSTDTQYF	TGTGCCAGCAGCTTTACCACCCCTAGCGGAAGCACAGATACGCAGTATTTT
TRBV12-3/TRBV12-4	11	.	.	TRBJ2-7	CASSLRGEQYF	TGTGCCAGCAGTTTAAGGGGAGAGCAGTACTTC
TRBV5-1	14	.	.	TRBJ1-2	CASSLDGQSEGYTF	TGCGCCAGCAGCTTGGACGGACAGAGCGAGGGCTACACCTTC
TRBV19	14	.	.	TRBJ1-5	CASSIRLRDQPQHF	TGTGCCAGTAGTATCCGTTTACGGGATCAGCCCCAGCATTTT
TRBV14	13	TRBD2	.	TRBJ2-3	CASSLGLADTQYF	TGTGCCAGCAGCCTGGGACTAGCAGATACGCAGTATTTT
TRBV6-1	15	TRBD2	.	TRBJ2-1	CASSLRVGGVNEQFF	TGTGCCAGCAGTCTCCGGGTGGGAGGGGTCAATGAGCAGTTCTTC
TRBV6-5	15	TRBD2	.	TRBJ2-4	CASSPAGGTQNIQYF	TGTGCCAGCAGCCCCGCGGGGGGGACCCAAAACATTCAGTACTTC
TRBV19	14	.	.	TRBJ1-2	CASRVAGLPYGYTF	TGTGCCAGTAGAGTGGCAGGCCTCCCCTATGGCTACACCTTC
TRBV9	16	.	.	TRBJ2-1	CASSPRRAGSYNEQFF	TGTGCCAGCAGCCCCCGGAGGGCAGGGTCCTACAATGAGCAGTTCTTC
TRBV14	14	.	.	TRBJ2-2	CASSQVAGTGELFF	TGTGCCAGCAGCCAAGTCGCGGGAACCGGGGAGCTGTTTTTT
TRBV3-1/TRBV3-2	16	TRBD2	.	TRBJ2-3	CASSLRLAGGTDTQYF	TGTGCCAGCAGCCTTAGGTTAGCGGGGGGAACAGATACGCAGTATTTT
TRBV7-3	15	TRBD2	.	TRBJ2-3	CASSSLSGGADTQYF	TGTGCCAGCAGCTCGCTTAGCGGGGGGGCAGATACGCAGTATTTT
TRBV2	14	.	.	TRBJ1-2	CASSAHPGYYGYTF	TGTGCCAGCAGTGCCCATCCAGGGTACTATGGCTACACCTTC
TRBV6-6	16	.	few	TRBJ2-7	CASSYHQAGGTYEQYF	TGTGCCAGCAGTTACCATCAAGCGGGTGGAACCTACGAGCAGTACTTC
TRBV30	12	TRBD1	.	TRBJ1-2	CACSQGAQGYTF	TGTGCCTGTTCTCAGGGGGCGCAGGGCTACACCTTC
TRBV4-2	15	TRBD1	.	TRBJ1-2	CASSPTGTGGNGYTF	TGTGCCAGCAGCCCGACCGGGACAGGGGGTAATGGCTACACCTTC
TRBV5-1	14	TRBD2	.	TRBJ2-2	CASSPGGHTGELFF	TGCGCCAGCAGCCCGGGGGGGCACACCGGGGAGCTGTTTTTT
TRBV12-3/TRBV12-4	11	.	.	TRBJ2-7	CASSFSGEQYF	TGTGCCAGCAGTTTCAGCGGCGAGCAGTACTTC
TRBV6-5	15	TRBD2	.	TRBJ2-1	CASSGLAGSRNEQFF	TGTGCCAGTAGCGGCCTAGCGGGGTCCAGGAATGAGCAGTTCTTC
TRBV18	16	.	.	TRBJ2-2	CASSPGTGLNTGELFF	TGTGCCAGCTCACCAGGTACAGGGCTTAACACCGGGGAGCTGTTTTTT
TRBV7-3	17	.	.	TRBJ2-6	CASSPDRRGSGANVLTF	TGTGCCAGCAGCCCCGACAGGCGAGGCTCTGGGGCCAACGTCCTGACTTTC
TRBV5-1	14	.	few	TRBJ1-1	CASSSSGANTEAFF	TGCGCCAGCAGCTCCTCAGGGGCGAACACTGAAGCTTTCTTT
TRBV28	14	.	.	TRBJ2-7	CASSFRRAAGVQYF	TGTGCCAGCAGTTTTCGACGCGCAGCGGGCGTGCAGTACTTC
TRBV2	14	.	many	TRBJ2-3	CASSQGMGTDTQYF	TGTGCCAGCAGCCAGGGGATGGGCACAGATACGCAGTATTTT
TRBV14	13	.	.	TRBJ1-2	CASSQGWGRGYTF	TGTGCCAGCAGCCAAGGGTGGGGCCGAGGCTACACCTTC
TRBV10-2	13	.	.	TRBJ1-1	CASSESSDTEAFF	TGCGCCAGCAGTGAGTCTTCGGACACTGAAGCTTTCTTT
TRBV18	15	.	few	TRBJ2-7	CASSPPGQLSHEQYF	TGTGCCAGCTCACCACCGGGACAACTTTCCCACGAGCAGTACTTC
TRBV2	19	TRBD2	once	TRBJ2-3	CASRHSPGLAGPHTDTQYF	TGTGCCAGCAGACACAGCCCGGGACTAGCGGGGCCCCACACAGATACGCAGTATTTT
TRBV5-8	15	TRBD1	.	TRBJ2-2	CASSDRQGHTGELFF	TGTGCCAGCAGCGATCGACAGGGCCACACCGGGGAGCTGTTTTTT
TRBV30	14	.	.	TRBJ2-7	CAWSVEGRSKEQYF	TGTGCCTGGAGTGTAGAGGGAAGGAGTAAAGAGCAGTACTTC
TRBV5-1	13	.	.	TRBJ1-6	CASSLGSDSPLHF	TGCGCCAGCAGCTTGGGTAGTGATTCACCCCTCCACTTT
TRBV28	16	TRBD1	few	TRBJ2-6	CASSGQEASGANVLTF	TGTGCCAGCAGTGGACAGGAAGCCTCTGGGGCCAACGTCCTGACTTTC
TRBV6-6	15	.	.	TRBJ2-7	CASTSRELPGAEQYF	TGTGCCAGCACCTCTAGGGAACTCCCGGGAGCCGAGCAGTACTTC
TRBV5-1	14	.	.	TRBJ2-5	CASSPGLPQETQYF	TGCGCCAGCAGCCCCGGGTTACCTCAAGAGACCCAGTACTTC
TRBV2	13	.	.	TRBJ2-1	CASTPTGMNEQFF	TGTGCCAGCACCCCTACAGGGATGAATGAGCAGTTCTTC
TRBV9	13	.	.	TRBJ1-2	CASSVGGVYGYTF	TGTGCCAGCAGCGTAGGGGGGGTCTATGGCTACACCTTC
TRBV28	15	TRBD1	.	TRBJ2-1	CASAQGDRAGNEQFF	TGTGCCAGCGCCCAGGGGGACAGGGCTGGGAATGAGCAGTTCTTC
TRBV7-8	16	.	.	TRBJ2-7	CASSLVGGSASYEQYF	TGTGCCAGCAGCTTAGTTGGGGGCTCCGCTTCATACGAGCAGTACTTC
TRBV28	13	.	.	TRBJ1-5	CASWILGSQPQHF	TGTGCCAGCTGGATCTTAGGGAGTCAGCCCCAGCATTTT
TRBV27	19	TRBD2	.	TRBJ2-3	CASSRLRLAGGGPTDTQYF	TGTGCCAGCAGCAGGCTGAGACTAGCGGGGGGGGGCCCTACAGATACGCAGTATTTT
TRBV5-6	13	.	.	TRBJ1-1	CASSFRQGTEAFF	TGTGCCAGCAGCTTCCGACAAGGAACTGAAGCTTTCTTT
TRBV6-5	14	.	.	TRBJ2-5	CASTSRDFQETQYF	TGTGCCAGCACTTCCAGGGATTTTCAAGAGACCCAGTACTTC